One and the same sample provided the 25 T cell receptor beta chains below, sequenced in a study of shared clonotypes between healthy human individuals (TCRdb year 2020). Library preparation used the immunoSEQ multiplex PCR assay. Drawn from immuneACCESS, this table holds only the in-frame rearrangements with V and J called that TCRdb kept. Clones are partly lost; checked studies trace under half to an unresolved V gene and leave the rest unexplained. The sample data list about 730,000 clones, and just under 75% of these were observed just once. Of the sample, under 2% falls within the top ten clones. What was sequenced was memory CD4+ T cells sorted from blood. The cell subset or site label for this specimen denotes: CD45RA-negative fraction. All receptors come from a woman aged 30 to 39 in good health.

This chain joins TRBV7-8 and TRBJ1-5, with D unresolved. V lost 0 bases to trimming and J lost 0 bases, with 9 bases between them. The CDR3 runs 16 residues. In germline, CDR1 is SGHVS, CDR2 FQNEAQ. CDR3 sequence: CASSLAAAYSNQPQHF. CDR3 DNA sequence: TGTGCCAGCAGCTTAGCAGCTGCCTATAGCAATCAGCCCCAGCATTTT.

The chain links TRBV18 to TRBJ1-2; D unclear. The CDR3 has 13 residues. The V end lost 3 bases, the J end lost 7 bases, and 12 bases lay between the germline ends. CDR1 is KGHSH and CDR2 is LQKENI in the germline V gene. CDR3 sequence (DNA): TGTGCCAGCTCACCGACGGAAAGCCCTGGCTACACCTTC. This encodes CASSPTESPGYTF.

The rearrangement links TRBV7-9 to TRBJ2-2; D not certain. This CDR3 has 14 amino acids. From germline, CDR1 is SEHNR and CDR2 FQNEAQ (reference sequence). V was clipped by 6 bases and J by 0 bases, with 8 bases between them. The CDR3 sequence: CASRRGTNTGELFF. The CDR3 DNA is TGTGCCAGCAGGAGAGGAACGAACACCGGGGAGCTGTTTTTT.

The chain carries TRBV28 and TRBJ2-1; D ambiguous. This CDR3 comprises 14 residues. With 6 bases removed from V and 0 bases from J, the gap between germline ends came to 9 bases. CDR1 MDHEN and CDR2 SYDVKM come from the germline V gene. The DNA of the CDR3 is TGTGCCAGCAGGGCCCAAACCTCCTACAATGAGCAGTTCTTC. Translated, it gives CASRAQTSYNEQFF.

This chain uses TRBV28 with TRBJ1-1; TRBD1 might be the D (6 bases). V lost 6 bases, J lost 4 bases, and 21 bases lay in between. The germline V gene has CDR1 MDHEN and CDR2 SYDVKM. This CDR3 region has 16 residues. CDR3 sequence (DNA): TGTGCCAGCAGCCCCAACAGATTCCAGGGGATCACTGAAGCTTTCTTT. Protein product: CASSPNRFQGITEAFF.

This clone was counted only a few times. This sequence joins TRBV2 and TRBJ2-7; 8 bases agree with TRBD2. Germline loops: CDR1 SNHLY, CDR2 FYNNEI. Trimming took 8 bases from V and 5 from J; bases not matched to a gene: 11. CDR3 length: 14 amino acids. In DNA, the CDR3 is TGTGCCAGCGATCCAGCGGGAGTAAGCCACGAGCAGTACTTC. This codes for CASDPAGVSHEQYF.

The chain uses TRBV5-1 and TRBJ2-6, with no clear D. The CDR3 sequence is 14 residues long. CDR1 is SGHRS and CDR2 is YFSETQ in the germline V gene. Between the trimmed V and J ends, which lost 0 bases and 3 bases, there was a span of 4 bases. CDR3 sequence: CASSLAGGANVLTF. The CDR3, as DNA: TGCGCCAGCAGCTTGGCCGGTGGGGCCAACGTCCTGACTTTC.

The chain recombines TRBV10-2 with TRBJ2-5; the match to TRBD2 covers 7 bases. J was trimmed by 4 bases and V by 3 bases; bases with no gene match: 8. Germline V gene lookup returns CDR1 WSHSY and CDR2 SAAADI. The CDR3 is made up of 15 amino acids. The CDR3 protein is CASSDRGRGPETQYF. The DNA for the CDR3 is TGCGCCAGCAGTGATCGCGGGAGAGGCCCAGAGACCCAGTACTTC.

This clone was detected ten times or more. The gene calls are TRBV19 and TRBJ1-4, with 9 nucleotides matching TRBD1. Trimming removed 5 bases from V and 8 bases from J; junction bases left unmatched: 9. The V gene's germline CDR1 is LNHDA and CDR2 SQIVND (reference sequence). The CDR3 extends over 15 amino acids. Written as DNA, the CDR3 is TGTGCCAGTAGTCTGGGACAGGGACGCGGGGAAAAACTGTTTTTT. Translating gives CASSLGQGRGEKLFF.

In this sample, this clone turned up once. The CDR3 protein is CASSSEGPYEQYF. In DNA, the CDR3 is TGCGCCAGCAGCTCCGAGGGCCCTTACGAGCAGTACTTC. The chain has TRBV5-1 and TRBJ2-7; possibly TRBD2 for D (5 bases). From germline, CDR1 is SGHRS and CDR2 YFSETQ. The CDR3 runs 13 residues. Trimming pared 3 bases from V and 4 bases from J, leaving 11 bases between.

The genes are TRBV7-2 and TRBJ2-1; tentative D call: TRBD2 (6 bases). The CDR3 consists of 15 residues. Between the trimmed V and J ends, which lost 5 bases and 6 bases, there was a span of 17 bases. Germline V gene lookup returns CDR1 SGHTA and CDR2 FQGNSA. The CDR3 nucleotides are TGTGCCAGCAGCGCCCTAGCGTTAATTCGCAATGAGCAGTTCTTC. It codes for CASSALALIRNEQFF.

CDR3 in amino acids: CASKGLAGGSYEQYF. The CDR3 nucleotides are TGTGCCAGCAAAGGGCTAGCGGGAGGATCCTACGAGCAGTACTTC. The chain carries TRBV5-6 and TRBJ2-7; TRBD2 matches at 11 bases. CDR1 SGHDT and CDR2 YYEEEE come from the germline V gene. CDR3 length equals 15 residues. Germline trimming cut 6 bases from V and 1 base from J; bases unmatched to any gene: 6. Full variable domain (outside the CDR3, taken from reference TRBV5-6 and TRBJ2-7): DAGVTQSPTHLIKTRGQQVTLRCSPKSGHDTVSWYQQALGQGPQFIFQYYEEEERQRGNFPDRFSGHQFPNYSSELNVNALLLGDSALYLCASKGLAGGSYEQYFGPGTRLTVT.

The rearrangement uses TRBV9 and TRBJ2-2; either TRBD1 or TRBD2 may fit D (5 bases each). This CDR3 contains 15 residues. Trimming stripped 4 bases from V and 2 bases from J, with 12 bases between. CDR1 is SGDLS, CDR2 YYNGEE, per germline. CDR3 residues: CASSPGGVNTGELFF. In DNA form, the CDR3 reads TGTGCCAGCAGCCCTGGGGGAGTTAACACCGGGGAGCTGTTTTTT.

The chain uses TRBV4-1 and TRBJ2-3; 11 nucleotides align to TRBD1. Germline loops: CDR1 MGHRA, CDR2 YSYEKL. This CDR3 comprises 16 residues. J lost 3 bases, V lost 4 bases, and 6 bases had no gene match. DNA of the CDR3: TGCGCCAGCAGCCGATGGACAGGGGGCTTGACAGATACGCAGTATTTT. As protein: CASSRWTGGLTDTQYF.

This clone was seen once. The V call is TRBV19, the J call TRBJ1-5; TRBD1 matches 7 bases. V lost 8 bases and J lost 5; bases outside the gene matches: 6. From germline, CDR1 is LNHDA and CDR2 SQIVND (reference sequence). The CDR3 has 13 residues. The CDR3 region has the DNA TGTGCCAGTGGGTGGACAGGCGATCAGCCCCAGCATTTT. The encoded protein is CASGWTGDQPQHF.

The gene calls are TRBV21-1 and TRBJ1-4. TRBV21-1 represents a pseudogene. The CDR3 runs to 13 residues. The CDR3 sequence: CASSKDKGEKLFF. CDR3 nucleotide sequence: TGTGCCAGCAGCAAAGATAAAGGTGAAAAACTGTTTTTT.

The chain carries TRBV2 and TRBJ2-7; unclear D gene. CDR1 SNHLY and CDR2 FYNNEI come from the germline V gene. Trimming shortened V by 4 bases and J by 6 bases, and 7 bases separated the two germline ends. The CDR3 sequence is 11 residues long. CDR3 sequence reads: CASSGAIEQYF. DNA of the CDR3: TGTGCCAGCAGTGGAGCTATCGAGCAGTACTTC.

The chain combines TRBV27 with TRBJ2-3, with D tentatively TRBD2 (6 bases). Germline loops: CDR1 MNHEY, CDR2 SMNVEV (reference sequence). V lost 10 bases, J lost 4 bases, and 15 bases lay in between. This CDR3 region has 13 residues. CDR3 sequence: CATSWREADTQYF. CDR3 DNA: TGTGCCACCTCGTGGCGGGAAGCAGATACGCAGTATTTT.

The chain uses TRBV19 and TRBJ1-5; D is perhaps TRBD1 (6 bases). CDR3 length equals 14 residues. Trimming stripped 6 bases from V and 7 bases from J, with 16 bases between. Germline CDR1 and CDR2: LNHDA and SQIVND (reference sequence). CDR3 nucleotide sequence: TGTGCCAGTAGCCTGACAGGTTACGGGCAGCCCCAGCATTTT. Protein product: CASSLTGYGQPQHF.

The chain carries TRBV29-1 and TRBJ2-7; D remains ambiguous. CDR3 length: 13 residues. Trimming removed 3 bases from V and 3 bases from J, with 12 bases in between. Germline V lookup: CDR1 SQVTM, CDR2 ANQGSEA. CDR3 sequence (DNA): TGCAGCGTTGATTGGGGAAATGGCTACGAGCAGTACTTC. It yields the protein CSVDWGNGYEQYF.

The chain uses TRBV5-1 and TRBJ2-7; 11 bases agree with TRBD2. This CDR3 has 16 amino acids. Germline assignment: CDR1 SGHRS and CDR2 YFSETQ. Trimming removed 3 bases from V and 2 bases from J; junction bases left unmatched: 7. The chain's CDR3 is CASSSGPSGGTYEQYF. In nucleotides, the CDR3 is TGCGCCAGCAGCTCGGGGCCTAGCGGGGGGACCTACGAGCAGTACTTC.

The genes are TRBV11-2 and TRBJ2-2; 9 nucleotides align to TRBD2. The CDR3 extends over 14 amino acids. Unmatched junction bases numbered 4, after V lost 1 base and J lost 10 bases. CDR1 is SGHAT, CDR2 FQNNGV, per germline. CDR3 bases: TGTGCCAGCAGCTTAGCGATAGCGGGAGTGGAGCTGTTTTTT. This translates into CASSLAIAGVELFF.

This clone occurred a few times. J is TRBJ1-2 and V is TRBV14; TRBD1 agrees at 8 bases. With 7 bases clipped from V and 6 bases from J, the junction kept 10 bases outside the gene matches. The CDR3 is 14 amino acids. Germline values: CDR1 SGHDN, CDR2 FVKESK. In DNA, the CDR3 is TGTGCCAGCACCCCAGGGGGCGCCGGTGATGGCTACACCTTC. Translating gives CASTPGGAGDGYTF.

The chain combines TRBV28 with TRBJ2-1; 9 nucleotides line up with TRBD1. After removal of 5 bases from V and 9 bases from J, the junction contained 11 bases not matched to a gene. The CDR3 loop spans 15 amino acids. Germline CDR1 and CDR2: MDHEN and SYDVKM. Written as DNA, the CDR3 is TGTGCCAGCAGTATGGGGGGACAGGGAGAGCGTGAGCAGTTCTTC. This encodes CASSMGGQGEREQFF.

This chain joins TRBV28 and TRBJ1-2; D is perhaps TRBD1 (6 bases). There are 15 residues in the CDR3. CDR1 MDHEN and CDR2 SYDVKM come from the germline V gene. The V end lost 5 bases, the J end lost 7 bases, and 20 bases lay between the germline ends. For the CDR3, the DNA is TGTGCCAGCAGTCCTACACAGGGTTCGTTCTTTGGCTACACCTTC. Translated, it gives CASSPTQGSFFGYTF.